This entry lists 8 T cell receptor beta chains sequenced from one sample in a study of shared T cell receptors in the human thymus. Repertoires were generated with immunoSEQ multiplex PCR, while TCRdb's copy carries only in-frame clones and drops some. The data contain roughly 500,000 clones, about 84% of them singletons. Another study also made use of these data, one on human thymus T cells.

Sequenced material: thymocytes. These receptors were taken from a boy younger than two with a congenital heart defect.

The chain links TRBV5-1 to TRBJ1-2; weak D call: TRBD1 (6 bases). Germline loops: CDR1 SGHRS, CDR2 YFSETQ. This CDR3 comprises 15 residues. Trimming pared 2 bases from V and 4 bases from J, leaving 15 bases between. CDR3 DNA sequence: TGCGCCAGCAGCTTCGTTCCCGGACAGACCTATGGCTACACCTTC. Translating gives CASSFVPGQTYGYTF.

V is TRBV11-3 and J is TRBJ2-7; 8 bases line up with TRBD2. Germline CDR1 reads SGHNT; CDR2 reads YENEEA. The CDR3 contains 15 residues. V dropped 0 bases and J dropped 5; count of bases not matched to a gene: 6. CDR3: CASSLESGRENEQYF. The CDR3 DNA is TGTGCCAGCAGCTTAGAGAGCGGGAGAGAGAACGAGCAGTACTTC.

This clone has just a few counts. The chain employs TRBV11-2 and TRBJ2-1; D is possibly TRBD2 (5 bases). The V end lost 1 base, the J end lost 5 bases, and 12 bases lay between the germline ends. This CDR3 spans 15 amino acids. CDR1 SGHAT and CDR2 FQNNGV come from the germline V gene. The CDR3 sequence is CASSLVPGTDNEQFF. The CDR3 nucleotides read TGTGCCAGCAGCTTAGTTCCGGGAACCGACAATGAGCAGTTCTTC.

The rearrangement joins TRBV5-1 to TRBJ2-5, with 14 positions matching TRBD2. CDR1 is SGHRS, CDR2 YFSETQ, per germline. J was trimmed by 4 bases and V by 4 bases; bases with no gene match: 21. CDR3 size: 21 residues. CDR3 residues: CASSPPTPGLAGDRGGETQYF. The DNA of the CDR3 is TGCGCCAGCAGCCCCCCTACCCCGGGACTAGCGGGAGACAGGGGTGGAGAGACCCAGTACTTC.

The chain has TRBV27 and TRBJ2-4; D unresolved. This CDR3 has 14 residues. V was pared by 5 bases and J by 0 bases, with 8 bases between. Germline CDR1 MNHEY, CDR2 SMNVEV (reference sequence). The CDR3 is CASSKELAKNIQYF. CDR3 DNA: TGTGCCAGCAGTAAAGAGCTAGCCAAAAACATTCAGTACTTC.

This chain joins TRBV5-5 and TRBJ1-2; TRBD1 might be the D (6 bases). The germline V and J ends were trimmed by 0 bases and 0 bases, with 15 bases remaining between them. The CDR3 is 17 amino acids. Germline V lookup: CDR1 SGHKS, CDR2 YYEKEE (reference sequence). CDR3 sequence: CASSLVGGDTSNYGYTF. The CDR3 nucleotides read TGTGCCAGCAGCTTGGTTGGGGGGGACACGTCTAACTATGGCTACACCTTC.

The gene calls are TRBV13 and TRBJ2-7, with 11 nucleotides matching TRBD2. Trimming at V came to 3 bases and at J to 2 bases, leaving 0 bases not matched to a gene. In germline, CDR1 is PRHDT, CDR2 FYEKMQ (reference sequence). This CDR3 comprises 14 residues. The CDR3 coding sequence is TGTGCCAGCAGCTTTAGCGGGAGGGCCTACGAGCAGTACTTC. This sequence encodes CASSFSGRAYEQYF.

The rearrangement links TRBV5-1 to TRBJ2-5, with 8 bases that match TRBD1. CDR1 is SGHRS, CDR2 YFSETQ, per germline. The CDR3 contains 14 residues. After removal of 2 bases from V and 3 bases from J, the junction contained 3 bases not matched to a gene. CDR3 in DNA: TGCGCCAGCAGCTTTTGGACAGGGAAAGAGACCCAGTACTTC. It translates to CASSFWTGKETQYF.